These T cell receptor beta chains were read from a single sample in a study of PD-L1 blockade in urothelial cancer. Profiling relied on immunoSEQ multiplex PCR, and the TCRdb table lists in-frame clones only, not all of them. Among 70,000 to 75,000 clones listed, around 84% were seen once. Sequences were derived from PBMCs, sampled around atezolizumab (anti-PD-L1) treatment. These receptors originate from a man in his 70s with urothelial cancer. The CDR3 runs from the conserved cysteine through the conserved F or W. Fields, in order: V gene, J gene, clone size, CDR3 length, D gene, CDR3 DNA, CDR3 protein. The D gene is left open where the match is weak. The listing skips clone size in some rows; elsewhere it reads once, few, many or a size class.

>TRBV5-7|TRBJ2-7|NA|17|TRBD2
TGTGCCAGCAGCTTATGGACTAGCGGGAGGGCCGACAACGAGCAGTACTTC
CASSLWTSGRADNEQYF
>TRBV9|TRBJ2-7|NA|15|NA
TGTGCCAGCAGCCCCTCGGGTACCGCCTTCTACGAGCAGTACTTC
CASSPSGTAFYEQYF
>TRBV5-1|TRBJ1-5|few|15|NA
TGCGCCAGCAGCTTGGCCGGGGGGGAATATCAGCCCCAGCATTTT
CASSLAGGEYQPQHF
>TRBV5-1|TRBJ2-2|NA|16|TRBD1
TGCGCCAGCAGCTTGGGCGACAGGGGAGAGGCCGGGGAGCTGTTTTTT
CASSLGDRGEAGELFF
>TRBV4-1|TRBJ2-1|once|15|NA
TGCGCCAGCAGCCAACGACAGAGCTCCTACAATGAGCAGTTCTTC
CASSQRQSSYNEQFF
>TRBV28|TRBJ1-2|NA|13|TRBD1
TGTGCCAGCAGTCGGACAGGGGTTGATGGCTACACCTTC
CASSRTGVDGYTF
>TRBV2|TRBJ2-7|NA|14|TRBD1
TGTGCCAGCAGTTATAGACAGGGGCCTGACGAGCAGTACTTC
CASSYRQGPDEQYF
>TRBV27|TRBJ2-1|NA|15|TRBD2
TGTGCCAGCAGTTTAAGGAGCGGGACGAGGACTGAGCAGTTCTTC
CASSLRSGTRTEQFF
>TRBV4-1|TRBJ2-1|NA|14|TRBD2
TGCGCCAGTAGGGGACTAGCGGGGGACAATGAGCAGTTCTTC
CASRGLAGDNEQFF
>TRBV14|TRBJ2-3|NA|13|NA
TGTGCCAGCAGCCAGGGAGCTGCAGATACGCAGTATTTT
CASSQGAADTQYF
>TRBV28|TRBJ1-5|NA|12|NA
TGTGCCACCTTCTCAGGGGATCAGCCCCAGCATTTT
CATFSGDQPQHF
>TRBV18|TRBJ1-2|NA|13|TRBD1
TGTGCCAGCTCACCCGACAGGGAGGATGGCTACACCTTC
CASSPDREDGYTF
>TRBV25-1|TRBJ2-3|NA|15|NA
TGTGCCAGCAGTGAAGGTTTCAGGGGCCGAGATACGCAGTATTTT
CASSEGFRGRDTQYF
>TRBV9|TRBJ1-2|NA|17|NA
TGTGCCAGCAGCCTCGGGACATTCTCAGATTGGGGTTATGGCTACACCTTC
CASSLGTFSDWGYGYTF
>TRBV10-3|TRBJ2-1|NA|18|TRBD2
TGTGCCATCAGTGAGTTAAGGACTAGCGGGATAATATACAATGAGCAGTTCTTC
CAISELRTSGIIYNEQFF
>TRBV19|TRBJ2-5|NA|14|TRBD2
TGTGCCAGTAGTGTACTAGCGGGAGTGGAGACCCAGTACTTC
CASSVLAGVETQYF
>TRBV9|TRBJ2-7|NA|17|TRBD2
TGTGCCAGCAGCGTAGACGGACTAGCGACTAGCTCCTACGAGCAGTACTTC
CASSVDGLATSSYEQYF
>TRBV19|TRBJ2-7|NA|15|TRBD2
TGTGCCAGTAGTATTAGTGGCAGCGGGGTCTTCGAGCAGTACTTC
CASSISGSGVFEQYF
>TRBV18|TRBJ2-3|NA|17|TRBD2
TGTGCCAGCTCACCCCTGACTAGCGGAGCACGCACAGATACGCAGTATTTT
CASSPLTSGARTDTQYF
>TRBV5-1|TRBJ2-1|once|15|TRBD1
TGCGCCAGCAGCTTTAGTCCGGGACAGTACAATGAGCAGTTCTTC
CASSFSPGQYNEQFF
>TRBV11-2|TRBJ2-1|NA|14|NA
TGTGCCAGCAGCTTAGCCAGCTCCTACAATGAGCAGTTCTTC
CASSLASSYNEQFF
>TRBV19|TRBJ1-2|NA|15|NA
TGTGCCAGTAGACAGAACACCGATGGGCCTTATGGCTACACCTTC
CASRQNTDGPYGYTF
>TRBV7-8|TRBJ2-1|NA|12|NA
TGTGCCAGCAGCTTTACTACCAATGAGCAGTTCTTC
CASSFTTNEQFF
>TRBV7-2|TRBJ2-4|NA|17|NA
TGTGCCAGCAGCTTAGCGCCAAGCCCTATAGCCAAAAACATTCAGTACTTC
CASSLAPSPIAKNIQYF
>TRBV6-1|TRBJ1-5|NA|16|NA
TGTGCCAGCAGTGAGTACGGCGGCGTTAGCAATCAGCCCCAGCATTTT
CASSEYGGVSNQPQHF
>TRBV6-6|TRBJ2-7|few|12|NA
TGTGCCAGCAGTGGCCACACCTACGAGCAGTACTTC
CASSGHTYEQYF
>TRBV7-8|TRBJ2-3|few|13|NA
TGTGCCAGCAGCTTATGGGCCACAGATACGCAGTATTTT
CASSLWATDTQYF
>TRBV9|TRBJ2-2|NA|16|NA
TGTGCCAGCAGCGTAGACCCTAGCTTCAAATCCGGGGAGCTGTTTTTT
CASSVDPSFKSGELFF
>TRBV19|TRBJ2-1|NA|15|TRBD2
TGTGCCAGCGGGACTAGCGGGAGGACCCACAATGAGCAGTTCTTC
CASGTSGRTHNEQFF
>TRBV11-2|TRBJ1-3|once|14|NA
TGTGCCAGCAGCCGACAGATCTCTGGAAACACCATATATTTT
CASSRQISGNTIYF
>TRBV6-4|TRBJ2-1|NA|14|TRBD2
TGTGCCAGCAGTCGTTTAGCGGGAGAAAGTGAGCAGTTCTTC
CASSRLAGESEQFF
>TRBV10-3|TRBJ1-1|NA|13|NA
TGTGCCATCAGTACCTTAAGGTGGGGCGAAGCTTTCTTT
CAISTLRWGEAFF
>TRBV2|TRBJ2-5|NA|12|NA
TGTGCCAGCAAGGAGGGGCCGGAGACCCAGTACTTC
CASKEGPETQYF
>TRBV7-9|TRBJ2-1|few|15|NA
TGTGCCAGCAGCACCCCCGGTCGCAGCGGTAATGAGCAGTTCTTC
CASSTPGRSGNEQFF
>TRBV4-1|TRBJ1-1|few|16|TRBD1
TGCGCCAGCAGCTCTTTACTCCGGGACAGGGTTCCTGAAGCTTTCTTT
CASSSLLRDRVPEAFF
>TRBV9|TRBJ1-1|few|14|NA
TGTGCCAGCAGCGTAGTACAGGGCCCTACGGAAGCTTTCTTT
CASSVVQGPTEAFF
>TRBV28|TRBJ1-2|NA|13|NA
TGTGCCAGCAGTTTAAGCACCAACTATGGCTACACCTTC
CASSLSTNYGYTF
>TRBV10-3|TRBJ2-1|NA|17|TRBD2
TGTGCCATCAGTGAGTCCCTCGCGGGAGAAGTAGGCAATGAGCAGTTCTTC
CAISESLAGEVGNEQFF
>TRBV30|TRBJ2-2|NA|15|TRBD2
TGTGCCTGGAGTGTTCTAGCGGGAGCCACCGGGGAGCTGTTTTTT
CAWSVLAGATGELFF
>TRBV9|TRBJ2-1|once|20|TRBD2
TGTGCCAGCAGCGTAACCCTGGGGACTAGCGGGAGAGGTTCCTACAATGAGCAGTTCTTC
CASSVTLGTSGRGSYNEQFF
>TRBV18|TRBJ2-5|once|15|TRBD1
TGTGCCAGCTCACCAATGACAGGGGCAGTGGAGACCCAGTACTTC
CASSPMTGAVETQYF
>TRBV29-1|TRBJ2-5|NA|15|TRBD2
TGCAGCGTAGCGCCGGGACTAGGGGGTCGGGAGACCCAGTACTTC
CSVAPGLGGRETQYF
>TRBV6-1|TRBJ2-5|NA|15|TRBD1
TGTGCCAGCAGTGATGCGCCAGGGGGACAAGAGACCCAGTACTTC
CASSDAPGGQETQYF
>TRBV6-1|TRBJ2-1|once|12|NA
TGTGCCAGCAGCAGAACGTACAATGAGCAGTTCTTC
CASSRTYNEQFF
>TRBV7-6|TRBJ2-6|NA|17|TRBD1
TGTGCCAGCAGCTTAGGCCAGGGGGCGGGTGGGGCCAACGTCCTGACTTTC
CASSLGQGAGGANVLTF
>TRBV28|TRBJ2-7|NA|13|NA
TGTGCCAGCAGTTTTGGGGACTTCTACGAGCAGTACTTC
CASSFGDFYEQYF
>TRBV5-1|TRBJ2-5|NA|15|NA
TGCGCCAGCAGCTCCGCTCAGGGGTCAGGAGAGACCCAGTACTTC
CASSSAQGSGETQYF
>TRBV7-6|TRBJ2-1|NA|14|NA
TGTGCCAGCAGCCATAGCGGCCTCTACAATGAGCAGTTCTTC
CASSHSGLYNEQFF
>TRBV19|TRBJ2-2|few|16|TRBD2
TGTGCCAGTAGATCCCCGACTAGCAGATACACCGGGGAGCTGTTTTTT
CASRSPTSRYTGELFF
>TRBV6-6|TRBJ2-7|NA|14|NA
TGTGCCAGCAGTTTCGAAGGGAGCTCCTACGAGCAGTACTTC
CASSFEGSSYEQYF
>TRBV9|TRBJ2-2|once|15|TRBD2
TGTGCCAGCAGCCTCTTAGCGGGGGGAACCGGGGAGCTGTTTTTT
CASSLLAGGTGELFF
>TRBV9|TRBJ2-6|once|17|NA
TGTGCCAGCAGCGTAGGTGGCGGCCACTCTGGGGCCAACGTCCTGACTTTC
CASSVGGGHSGANVLTF
>TRBV6-6|TRBJ2-7|NA|15|NA
TGTGCCAGCAGTTATGGAGATACTAGCAACTACGAGCAGTACTTC
CASSYGDTSNYEQYF
>TRBV5-4|TRBJ1-2|NA|14|NA
TGTGCCAGCAGCATCGGGTTGGGGACTTATGGCTACACCTTC
CASSIGLGTYGYTF
>TRBV6-1|TRBJ2-1|NA|18|TRBD1
TGTGCCAGCAGTGGACCGTTTCCCGGGACAGGGGGGAAAAAGGAGCAGTTCTTC
CASSGPFPGTGGKKEQFF
>TRBV2|TRBJ2-5|NA|14|NA
TGTGCCAGTGAGGCAAGGGGATTTTTGGAGACCCAGTACTTC
CASEARGFLETQYF
>TRBV4-2|TRBJ2-2|NA|15|NA
TGTGCCAGCAGCCAAGCAAGCTTGAACACCGGGGAGCTGTTTTTT
CASSQASLNTGELFF
>TRBV15|TRBJ1-5|NA|17|TRBD1
TGTGCCACCAGCAGACCGTCCGGGACAGTCCTCAATCAGCCCCAGCATTTT
CATSRPSGTVLNQPQHF
>TRBV7-8|TRBJ1-1|NA|14|NA
TGTGCCAGCAGCTTATCGGGGGGCTTCACTGAAGCTTTCTTT
CASSLSGGFTEAFF
>TRBV5-1|TRBJ2-7|once|16|TRBD2
TGCGCCAGCAGCCCGGGACTAGCGGGAGGGCGGAGCGAGCAGTACTTC
CASSPGLAGGRSEQYF